This section outlines one T cell receptor (beta chain) sequence together with its context. Other DNA variants within this sample encode the same CDR3. Here immunoSEQ multiplex PCR was the method, and the copy in TCRdb shows in-frame clones only, minus some. The table includes tens of thousands of clones, roughly nine tenths detected once. This record comes from a study of graft-versus-host responses after intestinal transplantation. This CDR3 comprises 14 residues. Intraepithelial and lamina propria lymphocytes were isolated from graft specimens. The sequencing used ileum tissue, collected more than 350 days after transplant. The source of this sequence is a human patient who received an intestinal transplant, so some T cells may come from the graft donor. The J gene is TRBJ1-1, the V gene TRBV1; the table's D call of TRBD1 was not tested on the DNA. TRBV1 is assigned pseudogene status. The CDR3 nucleotides read TGCACCAGCAGCCAAGCAGGGGTGAACACTGAAGCTTTCTTT. Protein product: CTSSQAGVNTEAFF.